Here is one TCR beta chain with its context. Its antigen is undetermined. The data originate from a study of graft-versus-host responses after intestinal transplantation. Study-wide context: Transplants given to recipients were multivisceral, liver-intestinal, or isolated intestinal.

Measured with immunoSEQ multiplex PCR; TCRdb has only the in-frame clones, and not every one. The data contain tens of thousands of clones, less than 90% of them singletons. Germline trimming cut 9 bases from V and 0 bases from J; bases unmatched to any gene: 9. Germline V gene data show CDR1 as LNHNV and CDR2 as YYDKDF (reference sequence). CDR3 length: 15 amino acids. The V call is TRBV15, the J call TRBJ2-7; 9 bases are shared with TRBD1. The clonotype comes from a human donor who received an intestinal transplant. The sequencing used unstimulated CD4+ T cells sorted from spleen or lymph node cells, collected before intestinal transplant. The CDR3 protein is CATGQGKGASYEQYF. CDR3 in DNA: TGTGCCACTGGACAGGGGAAAGGGGCCTCCTACGAGCAGTACTTC.